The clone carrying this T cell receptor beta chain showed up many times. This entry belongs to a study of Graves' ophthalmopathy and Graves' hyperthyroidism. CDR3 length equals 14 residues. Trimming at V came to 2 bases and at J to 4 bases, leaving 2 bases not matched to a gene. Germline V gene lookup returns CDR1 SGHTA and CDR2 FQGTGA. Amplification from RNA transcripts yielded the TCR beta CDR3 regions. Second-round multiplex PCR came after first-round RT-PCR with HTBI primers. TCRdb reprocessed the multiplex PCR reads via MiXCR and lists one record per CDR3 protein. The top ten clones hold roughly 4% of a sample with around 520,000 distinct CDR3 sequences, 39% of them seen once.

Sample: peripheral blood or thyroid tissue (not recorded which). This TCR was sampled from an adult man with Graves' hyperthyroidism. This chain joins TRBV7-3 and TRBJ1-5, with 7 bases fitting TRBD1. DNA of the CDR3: TGTGCCAGCAGCTTATCAGGGGGTAATCAGCCCCAGCATTTT. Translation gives CASSLSGGNQPQHF. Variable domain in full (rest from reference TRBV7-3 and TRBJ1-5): GAGVSQTPSNKVTEKGKYVELRCDPISGHTALYWYRQSLGQGPEFLIYFQGTGAADDSGLPNDRFFAVRPEGSVSTLKIQRTERGDSAVYLCASSLSGGNQPQHFGDGTRLSIL.